This TCR beta chain was observed in a study of shared clonotypes between healthy human individuals. The data were produced by immunoSEQ multiplex PCR, yet TCRdb's version contains in-frame clones alone and is incomplete. Here the sample spans 2 million to 2.5 million clones, 90% to 95% being singletons. The CDR3 is 14 amino acids. The germline gives CDR1 SGHVS, CDR2 FNYEAQ. Trimming took off 3 bases at V and 5 bases at J, with 14 bases between the two ends. CD45RO-negative, CCR7-selected cells formed the naive CD8 fraction, which excluded terminally differentiated effector memory CD45RA+ cells. General observations from the study: Clonotype sharing among donors, it was expected, would be affected by sequencing depth. Generally, estimated richness proved larger in naive subsets than it did in memory subsets.

For this clone: What it binds is not known.

The source of this sequence is a man in his late teens or twenties in good health. Some clones in this sample may be carry-over from other donors' samples. Sample: naive CD8+ T cells from PBMCs. The chain uses TRBV7-6 and TRBJ2-7, with a possible D match to TRBD1 (6 bases). In nucleotides, the CDR3 is TGTGCCAGCAGCTTCCAGAGTACAGGGAACGAGCAGTACTTC. It translates to CASSFQSTGNEQYF. Complete variable domain (other parts from reference TRBV7-6 and TRBJ2-7): GAGVSQSPRYKVTKRGQDVALRCDPISGHVSLYWYRQALGQGPEFLTYFNYEAQQDKSGLPNDRFSAERPEGSISTLTIQRTEQRDSAMYRCASSFQSTGNEQYFGPGTRLTVT.